These 20 T cell receptor beta chains were all obtained from the same sample, sequenced in a study of T cells in Graves' hyperthyroidism and ophthalmopathy. Authors of the study amplified TCR beta CDR3 regions from RNA transcripts. HTBI primers were used for first-round RT-PCR of the TCR CDR3. TCRdb re-called the multiplex PCR reads through MiXCR, storing one row per CDR3 protein. The sample includes about 300,000 distinct CDR3 sequences, less than 20% of them seen just once. Sequencing used blood. The receptors stem from a man aged 45-65 years with Graves' ophthalmopathy.

The V and J genes are TRBV18 and TRBJ2-7; 10 nucleotides agree with TRBD2. The CDR3 length is 15 residues. Germline CDR1 and CDR2: KGHSH and LQKENI. After removal of 4 bases from V and 9 bases from J, the junction contained 12 bases not matched to a gene. The DNA for the CDR3 is TGTGCCAGCTCACAAACTAGCGGGGACGGGCCGTTGCAGTACTTC. It is translated as CASSQTSGDGPLQYF.

The gene calls are TRBV5-1 and TRBJ2-3, with 7 positions matching TRBD2. Germline V gene data show CDR1 as SGHRS and CDR2 as YFSETQ. V was clipped by 1 base and J by 2 bases; unmatched bases: 4. The CDR3 covers 15 residues. CDR3 nucleotides: TGCGCCAGCAGCTTGAGCGGGGCAGTCACAGATACGCAGTATTTT. It is translated as CASSLSGAVTDTQYF. The variable domain in full, completed from reference TRBV5-1 and TRBJ2-3, reads KAGVTQTPRYLIKTRGQQVTLSCSPISGHRSVSWYQQTPGQGLQFLFEYFSETQRNKGNFPGRFSGRQFSNSRSEMNVSTLELGDSALYLCASSLSGAVTDTQYFGPGTRLTVL.

This clonotype was observed many times. The chain links TRBV18 to TRBJ1-5; 8 nucleotides line up with TRBD1. CDR3 length equals 15 residues. V was clipped by 4 bases and J by 1 base; unmatched bases: 3. Germline loops: CDR1 KGHSH, CDR2 LQKENI. The CDR3 DNA reads TGTGCCAGCTCACTGGGACAGGCGAGCAATCAGCCCCAGCATTTT. It encodes CASSLGQASNQPQHF. Full variable domain (rest looked up from reference TRBV18 and TRBJ1-5): NAGVMQNPRHLVRRRGQEARLRCSPMKGHSHVYWYRQLPEEGLKFMVYLQKENIIDESGMPKERFSAEFPKEGPSILRIQQVVRGDSAAYFCASSLGQASNQPQHFGDGTRLSIL.

This clonotype was observed at least ten times. V usage is TRBV7-2 and J usage is TRBJ2-1; 14 bases match TRBD2. The V and J ends lost 8 bases and 1 base, in that order; junction bases with no gene match: 10. The length of the CDR3 is 18 residues. Germline-derived CDR1 and CDR2 are SGHTA and FQGNSA. CDR3 bases: TGTGCCAGCGGACATGGGACTAGCGGGAGTATTTCCTACAATGAGCAGTTCTTC. Translation gives CASGHGTSGSISYNEQFF.

This clonotype was counted between two and nine times. The gene calls are TRBV12-3 or TRBV12-4 and TRBJ1-3; D unclear. With 3 bases removed from V and 2 bases from J, the gap between germline ends came to 8 bases. The length of the CDR3 is 14 residues. The CDR3 region is CASSLPLTGNTIYF. CDR3 in DNA: TGTGCCAGCAGTTTGCCGTTAACTGGAAACACCATATATTTT.

Comments on this clonotype: This CDR3 fails to terminate in the conserved phenylalanine or tryptophan, so it likely reflects a read error. The chain has TRBV9 and TRBJ2-1; D remains unclear. The V end was cut by 4 bases, the J end by 7 bases, with 12 bases between. The CDR3 consists of 13 residues. Germline V gene lookup returns CDR1 SGDLS and CDR2 YYNGEE. The CDR3 nucleotides are TGTGCCAGCAGCCTGCAGGTTGGAAATGAGCAGTTCTCC. Amino acids: CASSLQVGNEQFS.

Only a few counts were recorded for this clonotype. This chain joins TRBV20-1 and TRBJ1-2; 7 nucleotides agree with TRBD1. V gave up 2 bases and J gave up 7 bases; unmatched junction bases: 10. Germline CDR1 DFQATT, CDR2 SNEGSKA (reference sequence). CDR3 length equals 14 residues. The CDR3 sequence: CSARYPGGKRGYTF. DNA for the CDR3: TGCAGTGCTAGATACCCAGGGGGGAAGCGTGGCTACACCTTC.

This clonotype was recorded at least ten times. This sequence joins TRBV7-8 and TRBJ2-7; 13 bases map to TRBD2. Germline CDR1 and CDR2: SGHVS and FQNEAQ. The J segment lost 4 bases and the V segment lost 4 bases, leaving 10 bases of the junction unmatched. This CDR3 is 17 amino acids long. The CDR3 nucleotides read TGTGCCAGCAGCTCAAAGCCGGGACTAGCGGGGAAATACGAGCAGTACTTC. Translation gives CASSSKPGLAGKYEQYF.

This clonotype appeared many times. The chain recombines TRBV27 with TRBJ2-5; tentatively, D is TRBD1 (6 bases). V was clipped by 2 bases and J by 5 bases, with 18 bases between them. Germline V CDR1 and CDR2: MNHEY, SMNVEV (reference sequence). The CDR3 loop spans 16 amino acids. The CDR3 DNA reads TGTGCCAGCAGTTTAGGGGCAGGGGATGTTGGGGAGACCCAGTACTTC. The encoded protein is CASSLGAGDVGETQYF.

This clonotype showed up just a few times. This could be a read error, since a much larger clone is one nucleotide away. The gene calls are TRBV28 and TRBJ1-1, with a tentative D call TRBD1 (5 bases). The CDR3 is 15 residues long. Germline CDR1 is MDHEN and CDR2 is SYDVKM. CDR3 coding DNA: TGTGCCTGCAGCGAAATGACAGCCGCGAACACTGAAGCTTTCTTT. This encodes CACSEMTAANTEAFF.

V gene TRBV28 combines with J gene TRBJ1-3; D perhaps matches TRBD1 (6 bases). V was clipped by 3 bases and J by 0 bases, with 12 bases between them. The CDR3 extends over 16 amino acids. Germline V gene lookup returns CDR1 MDHEN and CDR2 SYDVKM. The CDR3 DNA follows: TGTGCCAGCAGTTTTCAGGGGCTATTCTCTGGAAACACCATATATTTT. This sequence encodes CASSFQGLFSGNTIYF.

This clonotype was counted a single time. This rearrangement joins TRBV3-1 to TRBJ1-2; D unresolved. The V end was cut by 3 bases, the J end by 6 bases, with 11 bases between. Looked up from germline, CDR1 is LGHDT and CDR2 is YNNKEL (reference sequence). This CDR3 is 13 amino acids long. The CDR3 DNA is TGTGCCAGCAGCCAGGACCGGGATAATGGCTACACCTTC. It is translated as CASSQDRDNGYTF.

This clonotype was detected many times. This chain joins TRBV2 and TRBJ2-3; the match to TRBD1 covers 7 bases. The germline V gene has CDR1 SNHLY and CDR2 FYNNEI. The length of the CDR3 is 16 residues. With V trimmed by 4 bases and J by 2 bases, 9 bases remained unmatched. The chain's CDR3 is CASSGIPTGTTDTQYF. In DNA, the CDR3 is TGTGCCAGCAGTGGAATTCCGACAGGGACCACAGATACGCAGTATTTT. The variable domain in full, with the rest retrieved from reference TRBV2 and TRBJ2-3, is EPEVTQTPSHQVTQMGQEVILRCVPISNHLYFYWYRQILGQKVEFLVSFYNNEISEKSEIFDDQFSVERPDGSNFTLKIRSTKLEDSAMYFCASSGIPTGTTDTQYFGPGTRLTVL.

The chain employs TRBV7-9 and TRBJ2-7; the D gene is possibly TRBD1 (5 bases). From germline, CDR1 is SEHNR and CDR2 FQNEAQ (reference sequence). Trimming left V 6 bases short and J 2 bases short, with 14 bases between. The CDR3 contains 14 residues. The CDR3 nucleotides read TGTGCCAGCAGTTTAACCCAGGGAACCTACGAGCAGTACTTC. Protein: CASSLTQGTYEQYF.

There are many counts of this clonotype. The chain couples TRBV6-2 or TRBV6-3 to TRBJ2-7; TRBD1 is a possible D gene (6 bases). The CDR3 consists of 18 residues. The ends were cut back, 6 bases at V and 3 bases at J, with 27 bases in the middle. Germline CDR1 is MNHEY and CDR2 is SVGEGT. CDR3 protein: CASRPTLRGQRFRYEQYF. In DNA, the CDR3 is TGTGCCAGCAGGCCGACATTACGGGGACAAAGGTTTCGCTACGAGCAGTACTTC.

This clonotype occurred many times. The chain couples TRBV7-8 to TRBJ2-7, with 7 nucleotides matching TRBD2. V lost 5 bases, J lost 3 bases, and 13 bases stayed unmatched. The germline V gene encodes CDR1 SGHVS and CDR2 FQNEAQ. This CDR3 is 16 amino acids long. The CDR3 here is CASSRTLAAEIYEQYF. The DNA of the CDR3 is TGTGCCAGCAGCCGCACCCTAGCGGCCGAGATCTACGAGCAGTACTTC.

The chain combines TRBV7-2 with TRBJ2-2, with 12 bases identical to TRBD2. J lost 3 bases, V lost 2 bases, and 16 bases had no gene match. CDR3 length: 21 amino acids. Per the germline V gene, CDR1 is SGHTA and CDR2 is FQGNSA. Here the CDR3 DNA reads TGTGCCAGCAGCTTACCCCTCTTTAAGACTAGCGGGAGAATCGACACCGGGGAGCTGTTTTTT. Translated, it gives CASSLPLFKTSGRIDTGELFF.

The rearrangement joins TRBV4-3 to TRBJ2-3; D remains ambiguous. The length of the CDR3 is 15 residues. The V end was cut by 1 base, the J end by 2 bases, with 10 bases between. Germline V CDR1 and CDR2: LGHNA, YSLEER. The CDR3, as DNA: TGCGCCAGCAGCCAAGTGGCAGGTCCCACAGATACGCAGTATTTT. It translates to CASSQVAGPTDTQYF.

This clonotype has a count of ten or more. The V call is TRBV11-3, the J call TRBJ2-5; possible D gene TRBD2, 6 bases. CDR3 length: 16 amino acids. The germline V gene has CDR1 SGHNT and CDR2 YENEEA. The V end lost 1 base, the J end lost 1 base, and 13 bases lay between the germline ends. This CDR3 reads CASSLGTREVQETQYF. In DNA form, the CDR3 reads TGTGCCAGCAGCTTAGGGACGAGGGAGGTCCAAGAGACCCAGTACTTC.

This clonotype was detected many times. The rearrangement joins TRBV5-1 to TRBJ2-7, with 7 bases fitting TRBD1. Germline CDR1 SGHRS, CDR2 YFSETQ. Unmatched junction bases numbered 5, after V lost 3 bases and J lost 2 bases. The CDR3 consists of 14 residues. This CDR3 is CASSSKTGTYEQYF. DNA of the CDR3: TGCGCCAGCAGCTCCAAGACAGGGACCTACGAGCAGTACTTC.